Each of the 18 T cell receptor beta chains below was sequenced from the same sample in a study of CD8 T cells in ankylosing spondylitis. Study-wide points: A motif of eight highly homologous TCR beta variants was seen as apparently characteristic of ankylosing spondylitis blood.

MiXCR, applied by TCRdb to the 5' RACE reads, yields one record per CDR3 protein. The data show fewer than 400,000 distinct CDR3 sequences, under 25% seen once. Antigens for these TCRs are unknown. The sequencing input was blood, either unsorted or a sorted T cell fraction (not recorded which). All receptors derive from a male donor with ankylosing spondylitis.

This clonotype was seen only a few times. The genes are TRBV24-1 and TRBJ2-3; TRBD1 agrees at 12 bases. The CDR3 consists of 16 residues. CDR1 and CDR2 from the germline V gene are KGHDR and SFDVKD. The junction had 5 bases not matched to a gene; V was cut back by 4 bases and J by 4 bases. The CDR3 DNA is TGTGCCACCAGTGACACCGGGACAGGGGGCTCAGATACGCAGTATTTT. Translated: CATSDTGTGGSDTQYF.

The chain combines TRBV20-1 with TRBJ1-5; D might be TRBD1 (6 bases). Looked up from germline, CDR1 is DFQATT and CDR2 is SNEGSKA (reference sequence). The CDR3 length is 15 residues. Trimming removed 0 bases from V and 8 bases from J, with 17 bases in between. The CDR3 sequence is CSARDGGRGGEPQHF. CDR3 sequence (DNA): TGCAGTGCTAGAGATGGTGGCAGGGGAGGGGAGCCCCAGCATTTT.

The chain carries TRBV3-1 and TRBJ2-5, with D possibly TRBD2 on 5 matching bases. The V gene lost 0 bases and the J gene lost 4 bases, with 15 bases spanning the gap. This CDR3 region has 16 residues. From germline, CDR1 is LGHDT and CDR2 YNNKEL (reference sequence). CDR3 in amino acids: CASSQEGSGDRETQYF. CDR3 sequence (DNA): TGTGCCAGCAGCCAAGAAGGTTCCGGGGATAGAGAGACCCAGTACTTC.

This clonotype was recorded a few times. The chain couples TRBV9 to TRBJ2-7, with D maybe TRBD2 (6 bases). The V gene's germline CDR1 is SGDLS and CDR2 YYNGEE. The CDR3 has 15 amino acids. Trimming took off 0 bases at V and 4 bases at J, with 14 bases between the two ends. CDR3 nucleotide sequence: TGTGCCAGCAGCGTAGGGGGAGCGGAGGGGTACGAGCAGTACTTC. It codes for CASSVGGAEGYEQYF.

The V and J genes are TRBV20-1 and TRBJ2-7; either TRBD1 or TRBD2 may supply D (6 bases each). Deletions cut 1 base from V and 6 bases from J, with 16 bases between. The CDR3 has 14 residues. Germline CDR1 and CDR2: DFQATT and SNEGSKA (reference sequence). This CDR3 reads CSARGGAGVLEQYF. The CDR3 region has the DNA TGCAGTGCTAGAGGGGGGGCAGGTGTACTCGAGCAGTACTTC.

In this sample, this clonotype turned up a few times. The chain uses TRBV11-1 and TRBJ2-3, with D unresolved. The V end was cut by 5 bases, the J end by 0 bases, with 15 bases between. CDR1 and CDR2 (germline): SGHAT, FQDESV (reference sequence). The CDR3 is made up of 16 amino acids. The CDR3 here is CASSARAEPSTDTQYF. CDR3 coding DNA: TGTGCCAGCAGCGCTAGGGCAGAGCCTAGCACAGATACGCAGTATTTT.

This sequence joins TRBV12-3 or TRBV12-4 and TRBJ2-7; D not resolved. Trimming took off 3 bases at V and 4 bases at J, with 7 bases between the two ends. This CDR3 region has 12 residues. The CDR3 DNA follows: TGTGCCAGCAGTTTGTTGCGTTACGAGCAGTACTTC. This gives the protein CASSLLRYEQYF.

The chain combines TRBV11-2 with TRBJ2-1; maybe TRBD1 (7 bases). CDR3 length: 19 residues. Trimming pared 2 bases from V and 6 bases from J, leaving 26 bases between. Germline V gives CDR1 SGHAT, CDR2 FQNNGV. CDR3 sequence reads: CASSLQGQPWGDPANEQFF. The CDR3 DNA follows: TGTGCCAGCAGCTTACAGGGACAGCCCTGGGGGGACCCGGCCAATGAGCAGTTCTTC.

This clonotype came up a few times. The chain recombines TRBV29-1 with TRBJ1-2, with D tentatively TRBD1 (6 bases). V was trimmed by 6 bases and J by 11 bases, leaving 16 bases between them. This CDR3 region has 11 residues. Germline V lookup: CDR1 SQVTM, CDR2 ANQGSEA. CDR3 DNA: TGCAGCGTCGCTTCGGGGGCAGGGTACACCTTC. This encodes CSVASGAGYTF.

CDR3 in amino acids: CASSVSLAGGIETQYF. Written as DNA, the CDR3 is TGTGCCAGCAGTGTCTCCCTGGCAGGGGGCATAGAGACCCAGTACTTC. The chain joins TRBV25-1 to TRBJ2-5; 8 positions agree with TRBD1. Looked up from germline, CDR1 is MGHDK and CDR2 is SYGVNS. The CDR3 loop spans 16 amino acids. J lost 4 bases, V lost 4 bases, and 11 bases had no gene match.

The chain is built from TRBV6-5 and TRBJ1-1; a possible D gene is TRBD1 (5 bases). The length of the CDR3 is 12 residues. V was shortened by 10 bases and J by 7 bases, with 16 bases between the two germline ends. Germline CDR1 is MNHEY and CDR2 is SVGAGI. The CDR3 loop reads CATTQGTNEAFF. CDR3 sequence (DNA): TGTGCCACTACCCAGGGTACTAATGAAGCTTTCTTT.

The CDR3 coding sequence is TGCAGTGCTAGGGCGGGGTGGCGGGAGGGCCGGGTAGCGTACGAGCAGTACTTC. Residues: CSARAGWREGRVAYEQYF. The chain has TRBV20-1 and TRBJ2-7, with 9 positions matching TRBD2. Trimming removed 3 bases from V and 4 bases from J; junction bases left unmatched: 19. Germline loops: CDR1 DFQATT, CDR2 SNEGSKA (reference sequence). CDR3 size: 18 residues.

At least ten counts were recorded for this clonotype. J is TRBJ1-1 and V is TRBV7-3; weak D call: TRBD1 (6 bases). There are 14 residues in the CDR3. The V gene's germline CDR1 is SGHTA and CDR2 FQGTGA. Deletions cut 6 bases from V and 4 bases from J, with 15 bases between. The CDR3: CASSPGGGGTEAFF. Here the CDR3 DNA reads TGTGCCAGCAGTCCTGGGGGGGGCGGCACTGAAGCTTTCTTT.

The chain couples TRBV12-3 or TRBV12-4 to TRBJ2-1; no clear D. Between the trimmed V and J ends, which lost 6 bases and 7 bases, there was a span of 16 bases. CDR3 length: 14 amino acids. The CDR3 nucleotides read TGTGCCAGCAGGGACCTCTCGGCTCGAAATGAGCAGTTCTTC. Translation: CASRDLSARNEQFF.

The rearrangement uses TRBV28 and TRBJ1-2; no clear D. The length of the CDR3 is 14 residues. V was shortened by 5 bases and J by 8 bases, with 18 bases between the two germline ends. Germline-derived CDR1 and CDR2 are MDHEN and SYDVKM. CDR3 in amino acids: CASSTIDRHGGYTF. Here the CDR3 DNA reads TGTGCCAGCAGTACGATAGACCGTCACGGAGGCTACACCTTC.

The chain recombines TRBV15 with TRBJ2-3; 10 positions match TRBD2. Germline V gives CDR1 LNHNV, CDR2 YYDKDF (reference sequence). The CDR3 is 16 amino acids. V was pared by 4 bases and J by 6 bases, with 10 bases of the junction left unmatched. The CDR3 spells CATSKGAGGDVDTQYF. The CDR3 nucleotides read TGTGCCACCAGCAAAGGAGCGGGAGGGGATGTGGATACGCAGTATTTT.

The rearrangement links TRBV12-3 or TRBV12-4 to TRBJ2-2; 9 bases line up with TRBD2. This CDR3 has 15 amino acids. Trimming took 3 bases from V and 6 from J; bases not matched to a gene: 5. CDR3 loop: CASSLHRGRAGELFF. In DNA, the CDR3 is TGTGCCAGCAGTTTGCATCGCGGGAGGGCCGGGGAGCTGTTTTTT.

The genes are TRBV20-1 and TRBJ2-3; D call uncertain. CDR3 length: 12 amino acids. Trimming took off 1 base at V and 2 bases at J, with 4 bases between the two ends. The germline CDR1 and CDR2 sequences are DFQATT and SNEGSKA (reference sequence). In nucleotides, the CDR3 is TGCAGTGCTAGAGCCAACACAGATACGCAGTATTTT. It translates to CSARANTDTQYF.